This T cell receptor (beta chain) was identified during a study of T cell changes during pregnancy in multiple sclerosis. Sequenced by immunoSEQ multiplex PCR; TCRdb stores in-frame clones only, minus some. The sample lists approximately 130,000 clones; 85% to 95% were seen once. From germline, CDR1 is SGDLS and CDR2 YYNGEE. The V end lost 2 bases, the J end lost 6 bases, and 9 bases lay between the germline ends. The CDR3 loop spans 13 amino acids. The origin of this receptor is a female donor with multiple sclerosis, enrolled in a pregnancy study. The gene calls are TRBV9 and TRBJ1-3; D is possibly TRBD1 (5 bases). Sequencing was performed on peripheral blood, taken before pregnancy. The CDR3 DNA sequence: TGTGCCAGCAGCGTTGCAGGGCAAAACACCATATATTTT. Its translation: CASSVAGQNTIYF.